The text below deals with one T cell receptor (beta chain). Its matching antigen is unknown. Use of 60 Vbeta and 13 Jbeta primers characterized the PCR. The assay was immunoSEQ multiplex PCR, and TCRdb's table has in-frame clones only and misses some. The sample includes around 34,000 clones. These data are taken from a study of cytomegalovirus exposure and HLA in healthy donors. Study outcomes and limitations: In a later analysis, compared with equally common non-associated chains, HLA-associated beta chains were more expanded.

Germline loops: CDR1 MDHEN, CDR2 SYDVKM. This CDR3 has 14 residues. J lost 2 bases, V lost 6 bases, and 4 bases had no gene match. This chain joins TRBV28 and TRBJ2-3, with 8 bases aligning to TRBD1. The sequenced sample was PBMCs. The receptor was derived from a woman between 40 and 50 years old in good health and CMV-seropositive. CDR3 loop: CASRGQGATDTQYF. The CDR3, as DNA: TGTGCCAGCAGGGGGCAGGGGGCCACAGATACGCAGTATTTT.